A selection of T cell receptor beta chains follows, all from one sample in a study of cytomegalovirus exposure and HLA in healthy donors. Measured with immunoSEQ multiplex PCR; TCRdb has only the in-frame clones, and not every one. Of roughly 200,000 clones listed, roughly 79% are singletons. The sequenced sample consisted of PBMCs. These receptors were taken from a male donor in good health and CMV-seronegative. Both conserved end residues are part of each CDR3. A D gene is named only where the DNA matches it firmly.

>-|TRBJ1-1|TRBV5-6
CASGRTLSNTEAFF
TGTGCCAGCGGCCGGACACTTTCGAACACTGAAGCTTTCTTT
>-|TRBJ1-5|TRBV6-1
CASSEAALGNQPQHF
TGTGCCAGCAGTGAAGCCGCGCTTGGCAATCAGCCCCAGCATTTT
>-|TRBJ2-7|TRBV28
CASSPTGPYEQYF
TGTGCCAGCAGCCCGACAGGACCCTACGAGCAGTACTTC
>TRBD1|TRBJ2-5|TRBV5-4
CASSGGQVLVETQYF
TGTGCCAGCAGCGGCGGACAGGTTCTCGTTGAGACCCAGTACTTC
>-|TRBJ1-1|TRBV4-1
CASSQAGTPNTEAFF
TGCGCCAGCAGCCAGGCCGGGACACCGAACACTGAAGCTTTCTTT
>-|TRBJ2-5|TRBV6-5
CASRTSQETQYF
TGTGCCAGCAGAACGAGTCAAGAGACCCAGTACTTC
>-|TRBJ1-2|TRBV10-3
CAISAQVNYGYTF
TGTGCCATCAGTGCACAGGTTAACTATGGCTACACCTTC
>TRBD1|TRBJ2-1|TRBV28
CASSLTGTVHENEQFF
TGTGCCAGCAGCCTGACCGGGACAGTCCATGAAAATGAGCAGTTCTTC
>TRBD2|TRBJ2-1|TRBV9
CASSVGFVSGKVEQFF
TGTGCCAGCAGCGTAGGATTCGTGAGCGGGAAGGTTGAGCAGTTCTTC
>-|TRBJ1-2|TRBV29-1
CSVAGEGYGYTF
TGCAGCGTGGCCGGGGAAGGATATGGCTACACCTTC
>-|TRBJ2-7|TRBV5-1
CASSFGYEQYF
TGCGCCAGCAGCTTCGGCTACGAGCAGTACTTC
>-|TRBJ2-7|TRBV9
CASSLGRSGQGSYEQYF
TGTGCCAGCAGTCTTGGGCGTTCAGGTCAGGGATCCTACGAGCAGTACTTC
>-|TRBJ1-2|TRBV6-1
CASSSQGKYGYTF
TGTGCCAGCAGTAGCCAGGGTAAGTATGGCTACACCTTC
>TRBD1|TRBJ1-1|TRBV6-6
CAGSGTVNTEAFF
TGTGCCGGCTCCGGGACAGTGAACACTGAAGCTTTCTTT
>-|TRBJ2-7|TRBV30
CAWSVGTRGKYF
TGTGCCTGGAGTGTCGGGACCCGGGGGAAGTACTTC
>-|TRBJ1-1|TRBV5-1
CARSPTLTGAGDAFF
TGCGCCAGAAGCCCTACCCTGACCGGGGCAGGGGACGCTTTCTTT